These T cell receptor beta chains were read from a single sample in a study of shared T cell receptors in the human thymus. The protocol was immunoSEQ multiplex PCR, while the TCRdb copy is restricted to in-frame clones and leaves out a portion. The top ten hold less than 0.015% of the sample, which has roughly 500,000 clones, about 80% seen once. These data also featured in a second study, about human thymus T cells.

The sequenced sample was thymocytes. These TCRs come from a boy in the first two years of life with a congenital heart defect. Each CDR3 is given without its conserved first and last residue. Fields, in order: V gene, D gene, J gene, CDR3 protein. The D gene is left open where the match is weak.

>TRBV6-1|NA|TRBJ2-7
ASSGRVLARSLHYEQY
>TRBV28|TRBD1|TRBJ1-1
ASSRTGSEAF
>TRBV11-3|NA|TRBJ2-3
ASSLVLAASTDTQY
>TRBV5-1|NA|TRBJ1-1
ASSFNGGDTEAF
>TRBV7-2|TRBD1|TRBJ2-7
AMDPGQRLWPYEQY
>TRBV2|TRBD1|TRBJ1-4
ASGTVVATNEKLF
>TRBV11-3|TRBD1|TRBJ1-1
ASSSPGQHYTEAF
>TRBV9|NA|TRBJ2-7
ASSFKVRDEQY
>TRBV30|TRBD1|TRBJ1-2
AWTGTGYNYGYT
>TRBV5-1|NA|TRBJ2-3
ASSLAGDYTDTQY
>TRBV7-3|NA|TRBJ2-1
ASSPRGKGDEQF
>TRBV7-2|TRBD2|TRBJ2-7
ASSSAGRWYEQY
>TRBV30|NA|TRBJ2-4
AWSSGTPRGIQY
>TRBV7-2|TRBD1|TRBJ1-1
ASSFGPGQGGF
>TRBV27|TRBD2|TRBJ2-7
ASSLSPGLAGSYEQY
>TRBV9|NA|TRBJ2-7
ASSVGGYDYEQY
>TRBV11-2|TRBD2|TRBJ2-1
ASSPPGTSGPYNEQF
>TRBV14|NA|TRBJ1-1
ASSQRPDRRNTEAF
>TRBV5-5|TRBD2|TRBJ2-3
ASSLEGTSGLSTDTQY
>TRBV4-3|TRBD1|TRBJ2-7
ASSQDPGQGKDEQY
>TRBV27|NA|TRBJ1-4
ASSFDFRGTNEKLF
>TRBV29-1|NA|TRBJ1-1
SVGRGPEAF
>TRBV4-3|TRBD2|TRBJ2-7
ASSQDWVAGGGEQY
>TRBV5-1|TRBD2|TRBJ2-7
ASSLPPAGLAGIKESYEQY
>TRBV27|TRBD1|TRBJ1-2
ASIEKWARDRGQDSYGYT
>TRBV27|TRBD1|TRBJ1-3
ASSRQGDGNTIY
>TRBV9|TRBD2|TRBJ2-2
ASSPSGVGTGELF
>TRBV7-9|NA|TRBJ1-2
ASRNLTGGSA
>TRBV5-1|TRBD2|TRBJ2-1
ASSLELAGVRDEQF
>TRBV27|TRBD1|TRBJ1-4
ASSLNPTGATNEKLF
>TRBV9|TRBD1|TRBJ2-5
ASSAGTGGGETQY
>TRBV28|TRBD2|TRBJ2-3
ASLGGAATDTQY
>TRBV4-3|TRBD2|TRBJ2-7
ASSQDRGPGREVPYEQY
>TRBV29-1|NA|TRBJ1-5
SVELDSKQPQH
>TRBV4-3|NA|TRBJ2-1
ASSQDCGAAYNEQF